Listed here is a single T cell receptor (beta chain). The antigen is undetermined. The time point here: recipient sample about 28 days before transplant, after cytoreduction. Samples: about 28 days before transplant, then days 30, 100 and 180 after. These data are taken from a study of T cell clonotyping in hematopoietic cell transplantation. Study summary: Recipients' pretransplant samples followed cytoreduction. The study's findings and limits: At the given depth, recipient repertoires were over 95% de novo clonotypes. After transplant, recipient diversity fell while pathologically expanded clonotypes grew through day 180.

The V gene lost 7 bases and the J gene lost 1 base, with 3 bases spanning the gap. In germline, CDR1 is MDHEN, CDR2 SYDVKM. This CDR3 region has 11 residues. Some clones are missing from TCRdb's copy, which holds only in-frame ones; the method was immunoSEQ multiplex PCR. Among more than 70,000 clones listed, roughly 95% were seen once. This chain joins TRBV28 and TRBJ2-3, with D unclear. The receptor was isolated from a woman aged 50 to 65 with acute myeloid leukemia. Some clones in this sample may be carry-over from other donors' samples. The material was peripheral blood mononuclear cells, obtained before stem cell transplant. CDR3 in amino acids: CASTGTDTQYF. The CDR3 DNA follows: TGTGCCAGCACCGGCACAGATACGCAGTATTTT.